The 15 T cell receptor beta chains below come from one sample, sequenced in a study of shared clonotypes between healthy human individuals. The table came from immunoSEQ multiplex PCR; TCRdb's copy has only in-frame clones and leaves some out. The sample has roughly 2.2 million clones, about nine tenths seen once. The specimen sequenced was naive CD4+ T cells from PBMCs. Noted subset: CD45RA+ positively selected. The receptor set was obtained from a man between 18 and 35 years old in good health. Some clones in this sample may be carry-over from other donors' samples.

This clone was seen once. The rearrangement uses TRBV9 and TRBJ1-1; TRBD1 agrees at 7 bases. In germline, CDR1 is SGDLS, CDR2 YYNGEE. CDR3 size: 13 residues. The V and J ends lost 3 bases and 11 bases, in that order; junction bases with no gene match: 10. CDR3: CASSAGQAPGAFF. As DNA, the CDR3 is TGTGCCAGCAGCGCCGGACAGGCTCCAGGGGCTTTCTTT.

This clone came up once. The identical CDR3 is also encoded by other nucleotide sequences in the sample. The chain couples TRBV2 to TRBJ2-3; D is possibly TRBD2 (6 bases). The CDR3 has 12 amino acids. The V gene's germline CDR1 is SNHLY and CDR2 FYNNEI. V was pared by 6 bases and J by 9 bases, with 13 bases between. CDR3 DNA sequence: TGTGCCAGCAGCGAAAGGGGAGGCACGCAGTATTTT. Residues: CASSERGGTQYF.

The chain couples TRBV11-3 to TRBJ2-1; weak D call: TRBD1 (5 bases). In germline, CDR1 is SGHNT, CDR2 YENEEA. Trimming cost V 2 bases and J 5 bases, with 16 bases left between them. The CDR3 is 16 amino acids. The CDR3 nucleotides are TGTGCCAGCAGCTTAAGTTTAAGACAGACAGACAATGAGCAGTTCTTC. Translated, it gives CASSLSLRQTDNEQFF.

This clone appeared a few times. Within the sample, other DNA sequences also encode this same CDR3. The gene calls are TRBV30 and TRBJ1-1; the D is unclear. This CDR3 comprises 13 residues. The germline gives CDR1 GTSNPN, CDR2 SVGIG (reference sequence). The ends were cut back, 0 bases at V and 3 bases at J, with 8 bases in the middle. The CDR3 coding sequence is TGTGCCTGGAGTGTAAGAAGGGACACTGAAGCTTTCTTT. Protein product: CAWSVRRDTEAFF. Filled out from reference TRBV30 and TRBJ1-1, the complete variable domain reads SQTIHQWPATLVQPVGSPLSLECTVEGTSNPNLYWYRQAAGRGLQLLFYSVGIGQISSEVPQNLSASRPQDRQFILSSKKLLLSDSGFYLCAWSVRRDTEAFFGQGTRLTVV.

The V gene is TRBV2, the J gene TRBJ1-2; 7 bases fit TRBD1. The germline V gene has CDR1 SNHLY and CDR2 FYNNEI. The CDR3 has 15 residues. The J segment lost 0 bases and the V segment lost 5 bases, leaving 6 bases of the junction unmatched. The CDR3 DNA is TGTGCCAGCAGTATTACAGGGGCTACTAACTATGGCTACACCTTC. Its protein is CASSITGATNYGYTF.

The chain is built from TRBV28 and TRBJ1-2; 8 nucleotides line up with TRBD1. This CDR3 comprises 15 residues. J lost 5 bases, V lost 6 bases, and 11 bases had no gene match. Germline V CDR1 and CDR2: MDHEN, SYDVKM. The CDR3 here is CASRSSGGSYYGYTF. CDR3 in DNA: TGTGCCAGCAGGTCTTCAGGGGGCTCTTATTATGGCTACACCTTC.

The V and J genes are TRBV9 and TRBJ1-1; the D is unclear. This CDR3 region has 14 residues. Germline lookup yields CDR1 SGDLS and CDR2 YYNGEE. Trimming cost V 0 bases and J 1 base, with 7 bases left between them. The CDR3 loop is CASSVVGRNTEAFF. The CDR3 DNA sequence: TGTGCCAGCAGCGTAGTCGGCAGGAACACTGAAGCTTTCTTT. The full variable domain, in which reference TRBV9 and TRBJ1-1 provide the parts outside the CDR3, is DSGVTQTPKHLITATGQRVTLRCSPRSGDLSVYWYQQSLDQGLQFLIQYYNGEERAKGNILERFSAQQFPDLHSELNLSSLELGDSALYFCASSVVGRNTEAFFGQGTRLTVV.

CDR3 protein: CASSVRWDRDEQYF. The CDR3 DNA reads as TGTGCCAGCAGTGTCCGCTGGGACAGGGACGAGCAGTACTTC. The chain carries TRBV2 and TRBJ2-7; 9 nucleotides line up with TRBD1. The length of the CDR3 is 14 residues. The junction had 6 bases not matched to a gene; V was cut back by 4 bases and J by 5 bases. Germline V gene data show CDR1 as SNHLY and CDR2 as FYNNEI. The complete variable domain, with remaining parts taken from reference TRBV2 and TRBJ2-7, reads EPEVTQTPSHQVTQMGQEVILRCVPISNHLYFYWYRQILGQKVEFLVSFYNNEISEKSEIFDDQFSVERPDGSNFTLKIRSTKLEDSAMYFCASSVRWDRDEQYFGPGTRLTVT.

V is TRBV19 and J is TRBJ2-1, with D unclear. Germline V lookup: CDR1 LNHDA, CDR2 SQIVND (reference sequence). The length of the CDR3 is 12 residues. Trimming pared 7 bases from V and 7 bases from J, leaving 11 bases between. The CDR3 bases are TGTGCCAGTACGGCTCGCGCGAATGAGCAGTTCTTC. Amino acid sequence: CASTARANEQFF.

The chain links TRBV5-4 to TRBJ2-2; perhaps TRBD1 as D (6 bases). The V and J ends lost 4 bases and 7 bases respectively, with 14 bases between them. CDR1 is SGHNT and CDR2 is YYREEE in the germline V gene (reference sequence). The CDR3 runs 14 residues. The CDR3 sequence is CASSRKTGGGELFF. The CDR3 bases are TGTGCCAGCAGCCGAAAGACAGGAGGCGGGGAGCTGTTTTTT. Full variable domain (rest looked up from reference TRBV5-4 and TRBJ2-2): ETGVTQSPTHLIKTRGQQVTLRCSSQSGHNTVSWYQQALGQGPQFIFQYYREEENGRGNFPPRFSGLQFPNYSSELNVNALELDDSALYLCASSRKTGGGELFFGEGSRLTVL.

For the CDR3, the DNA is TGCGCCAGCAGCCTTGACTATTCTCGGGGCGATACGCAGTATTTT. It yields the protein CASSLDYSRGDTQYF. The chain couples TRBV4-3 to TRBJ2-3, with D perhaps matching TRBD1 or TRBD2 (5 bases each). The CDR3 is 15 amino acids. Germline lookup yields CDR1 LGHNA and CDR2 YSLEER. The germline V and J ends were trimmed by 4 bases and 6 bases, with 17 bases remaining between them.

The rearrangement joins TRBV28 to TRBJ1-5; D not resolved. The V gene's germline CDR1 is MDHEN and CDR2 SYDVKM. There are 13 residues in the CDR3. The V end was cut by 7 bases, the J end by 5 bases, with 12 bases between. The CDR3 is CASTGLLDQPQHF. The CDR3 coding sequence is TGTGCCAGCACCGGTCTGTTGGATCAGCCCCAGCATTTT.

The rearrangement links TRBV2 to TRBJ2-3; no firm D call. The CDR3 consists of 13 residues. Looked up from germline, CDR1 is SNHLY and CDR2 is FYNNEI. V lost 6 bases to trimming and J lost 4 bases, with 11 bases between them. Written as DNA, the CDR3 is TGTGCCAGCAGCCAATACAGCGCAGATACGCAGTATTTT. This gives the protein CASSQYSADTQYF.

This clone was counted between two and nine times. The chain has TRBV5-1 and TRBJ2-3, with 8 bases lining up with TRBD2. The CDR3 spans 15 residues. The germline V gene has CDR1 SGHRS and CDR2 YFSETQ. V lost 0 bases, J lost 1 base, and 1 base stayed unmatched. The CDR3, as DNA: TGCGCCAGCAGCTTGGCGACTAGCGGCACAGATACGCAGTATTTT. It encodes CASSLATSGTDTQYF.

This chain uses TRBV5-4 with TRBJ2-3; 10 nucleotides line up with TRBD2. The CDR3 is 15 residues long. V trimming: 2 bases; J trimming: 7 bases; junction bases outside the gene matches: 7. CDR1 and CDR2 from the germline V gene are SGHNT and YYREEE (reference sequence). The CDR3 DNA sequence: TGTGCCAGCAGCTTAGCGGGAGGGTTCTTGTATACGCAGTATTTT. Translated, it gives CASSLAGGFLYTQYF.